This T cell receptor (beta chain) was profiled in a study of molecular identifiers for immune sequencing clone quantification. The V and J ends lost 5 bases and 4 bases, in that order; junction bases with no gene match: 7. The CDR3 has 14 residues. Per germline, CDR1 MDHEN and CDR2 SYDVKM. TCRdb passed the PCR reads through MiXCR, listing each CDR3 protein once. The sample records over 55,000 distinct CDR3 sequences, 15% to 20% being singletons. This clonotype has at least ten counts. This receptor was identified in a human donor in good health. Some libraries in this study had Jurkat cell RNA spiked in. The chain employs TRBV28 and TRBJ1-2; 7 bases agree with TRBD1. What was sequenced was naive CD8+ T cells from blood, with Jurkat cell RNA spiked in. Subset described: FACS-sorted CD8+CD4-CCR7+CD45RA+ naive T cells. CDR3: CASSVDRVLYGYTF. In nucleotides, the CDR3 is TGTGCCAGCAGTGTAGACAGGGTGCTCTATGGCTACACCTTC.